This T cell receptor (beta chain) was sequenced for a study of cytomegalovirus exposure and HLA in healthy donors. Germline CDR1 LNHDA, CDR2 SQIVND (reference sequence). The CDR3 extends over 13 amino acids. V was pared by 5 bases and J by 0 bases, with 7 bases between. Primers: 60 Vbeta forward and 13 Jbeta reverse. TCRdb's copy holds only in-frame clones and misses some; the assay was immunoSEQ multiplex PCR. The data show about 160,000 clones, roughly 63% seen once. This receptor was identified in a woman aged 55-70 years in good health and CMV-seropositive. V gene TRBV19 combines with J gene TRBJ1-1; D gene unclear. Input material: PBMCs. CDR3 DNA sequence: TGTGCCAGTAGTCCCATAGTGAACACTGAAGCTTTCTTT. The encoded protein is CASSPIVNTEAFF.